These 20 T cell receptor beta chains were sequenced from one sample in a study of T cell responses to AZD1222 COVID-19 vaccine. Sequenced by immunoSEQ multiplex PCR; TCRdb stores in-frame clones only, minus some. This table holds about 150,000 clones, 88% found once. This specimen was peripheral blood, taken on day 0 of MenACWY control vaccination. These receptors all stem from an adult in good health.

In the case of this clone: The germline gene is not matched at one end of the junction; a read error may be the cause. The chain is built from TRBV7-3 and TRBJ2-5; 7 bases align to TRBD1. Germline V CDR1 and CDR2: SGHTA, FQGTGA. CDR3 length equals 14 residues. CDR3 DNA sequence: TGTGCCAGCAGCCTAACAGGGGTGGGAGAGACCCAGTACTTC. Amino acid sequence: CASSLTGVGETQYF.

The gene calls are TRBV10-1 and TRBJ1-2; D not resolved. Germline CDR1 is WNHNN and CDR2 is SYGVQD (reference sequence). The CDR3 sequence is 12 residues long. With 2 bases removed from V and 4 bases from J, the gap between germline ends came to 5 bases. CDR3 bases: TGCGCCAGCAGTGAGACAGCCTATGGCTACACCTTC. Amino acid sequence: CASSETAYGYTF.

Only one count was recorded for this clone. The genes are TRBV28 and TRBJ2-1, with D uncertain. The CDR3 sequence is 14 residues long. Trimming removed 7 bases from V and 2 bases from J, with 12 bases in between. CDR1 is MDHEN and CDR2 is SYDVKM in the germline V gene. DNA of the CDR3: TGTGCCAGCAACAACTGGAGAGCCTACAATGAGCAGTTCTTC. Protein sequence: CASNNWRAYNEQFF.

The rearrangement uses TRBV7-9 and TRBJ1-2; 9 nucleotides match TRBD1. Per germline, CDR1 SEHNR and CDR2 FQNEAQ (reference sequence). The CDR3 length is 17 residues. With V trimmed by 4 bases and J by 7 bases, 16 bases remained unmatched. As DNA, the CDR3 is TGTGCCAGCAGCTCAACGCCGGGACAGGGTACTCTATCTGGCTACACCTTC. This translates into CASSSTPGQGTLSGYTF.

This chain joins TRBV11-1 and TRBJ2-5; the D gene is possibly TRBD2 (5 bases). CDR1 SGHAT and CDR2 FQDESV come from the germline V gene (reference sequence). Trimming left V 5 bases short and J 5 bases short, with 21 bases between. CDR3 length equals 16 residues. CDR3 sequence (DNA): TGTGCCAGCAGCCCCAGTAGGCGGGCAACCCGGGAGACCCAGTACTTC. This codes for CASSPSRRATRETQYF.

The chain recombines TRBV3-1 (or the pseudogene TRBV3-2) with TRBJ2-5; 8 bases agree with TRBD1. Germline loops: CDR1 LGHDT, CDR2 YNNKEL (reference sequence). CDR3 size: 16 residues. J gave up 5 bases and V 3 bases, and 11 bases lay outside the gene matches. This CDR3 reads CASSQGAGGAEETQYF. DNA of the CDR3: TGTGCCAGCAGCCAGGGGGCAGGGGGCGCAGAGGAGACCCAGTACTTC.

This sequence joins TRBV5-1 and TRBJ1-1; D possibly corresponds to TRBD1 (5 bases). V was cut by 5 bases and J by 1 base, with 15 bases left in between. Germline-derived CDR1 and CDR2 are SGHRS and YFSETQ. This CDR3 spans 15 amino acids. CDR3 bases: TGCGCCAGCAGAAAAACCGGGACGGCGAACACTGAAGCTTTCTTT. Translation gives CASRKTGTANTEAFF. The variable domain in full, with the rest retrieved from reference TRBV5-1 and TRBJ1-1, is KAGVTQTPRYLIKTRGQQVTLSCSPISGHRSVSWYQQTPGQGLQFLFEYFSETQRNKGNFPGRFSGRQFSNSRSEMNVSTLELGDSALYLCASRKTGTANTEAFFGQGTRLTVV.

J is TRBJ2-3 and V is TRBV7-2; D gene uncertain. The length of the CDR3 is 14 residues. Germline loops: CDR1 SGHTA, CDR2 FQGNSA. V was clipped by 4 bases and J by 6 bases, with 14 bases between them. The CDR3 reads CASSSKPPTDTQYF. In DNA form, the CDR3 reads TGTGCCAGCAGCTCCAAGCCCCCAACCGATACGCAGTATTTT.

This chain links TRBV25-1 with TRBJ1-1; 7 nucleotides match TRBD1. The trim removed 4 bases at V and 1 base at J, leaving 3 bases unmatched. The V gene's germline CDR1 is MGHDK and CDR2 SYGVNS. The CDR3 runs 14 residues. For the CDR3, the DNA is TGTGCCAGCAGTGGTTGGGACAGGAACACTGAAGCTTTCTTT. Translated, it gives CASSGWDRNTEAFF.

Only one count was recorded for this clone. This chain uses TRBV11-3 with TRBJ1-1; D uncertain. This CDR3 spans 12 amino acids. V was pared by 4 bases and J by 6 bases, with 9 bases between. CDR1 is SGHNT and CDR2 is YENEEA in the germline V gene. The CDR3 loop is CASSSGRAEAFF. The CDR3 region has the DNA TGTGCCAGCAGCTCCGGACGGGCTGAAGCTTTCTTT.

This rearrangement joins TRBV6-2 or TRBV6-3 to TRBJ2-7; 12 bases line up with TRBD2. Germline loops: CDR1 MNHEY, CDR2 SVGEGT. After removal of 0 bases from V and 2 bases from J, the junction contained 14 bases not matched to a gene. This CDR3 is 20 amino acids long. Here the CDR3 DNA reads TGTGCCAGCAGTTACTCGACTCAGGGACTAGCGGGCGCTAGTCCCTACGAGCAGTACTTC. This encodes CASSYSTQGLAGASPYEQYF.

This clone was found once. V is TRBV28 and J is TRBJ1-1; D unresolved. V was shortened by 5 bases and J by 1 base, with 5 bases between the two germline ends. From germline, CDR1 is MDHEN and CDR2 SYDVKM. The CDR3 extends over 12 amino acids. CDR3 region: CASSSANTEAFF. For the CDR3, the DNA is TGTGCCAGCAGTAGCGCGAACACTGAAGCTTTCTTT.

This clone was counted only a few times. This chain uses TRBV18 with TRBJ2-7; weak D call: TRBD1 (5 bases). V was pared by 1 base and J by 4 bases, with 11 bases between. In germline, CDR1 is KGHSH, CDR2 LQKENI. This CDR3 comprises 14 residues. CDR3 sequence reads: CASSPQRGLYEQYF. CDR3 coding DNA: TGTGCCAGCTCACCACAAAGGGGCTTGTACGAGCAGTACTTC.

The rearrangement joins TRBV11-3 to TRBJ2-7, with D perhaps matching TRBD1 or TRBD2 (5 bases each). V shed 1 base and J shed 3 bases, with 10 bases lying between them. Germline V gene data show CDR1 as SGHNT and CDR2 as YENEEA. The CDR3 sequence is 14 residues long. This CDR3 reads CASSLAGRNYEQYF. CDR3 bases: TGTGCCAGCAGCTTAGCGGGACGGAACTACGAGCAGTACTTC.

This clone was picked up a small number of times. The chain couples TRBV28 to TRBJ1-4; tentative D call: TRBD1 (6 bases). Trimming shortened V by 1 base and J by 2 bases, and 11 bases separated the two germline ends. Germline values: CDR1 MDHEN, CDR2 SYDVKM. This CDR3 contains 16 residues. CDR3 coding DNA: TGTGCCAGCAGTTTATCGGGGGCGTCGACTAATGAAAAACTGTTTTTT. Translating gives CASSLSGASTNEKLFF. Complete variable domain (other parts from reference TRBV28 and TRBJ1-4): DVKVTQSSRYLVKRTGEKVFLECVQDMDHENMFWYRQDPGLGLRLIYFSYDVKMKEKGDIPEGYSVSREKKERFSLILESASTNQTSMYLCASSLSGASTNEKLFFGSGTQLSVL.

The chain links TRBV6-5 to TRBJ1-3; TRBD1 might be the D (5 bases). The CDR3 extends over 16 amino acids. V lost 3 bases, J lost 0 bases, and 12 bases lay in between. Germline V gene lookup returns CDR1 MNHEY and CDR2 SVGAGI. The CDR3 DNA reads as TGTGCCAGCAGTTATGGAGGGGCCCGCTCTGGAAACACCATATATTTT. This translates into CASSYGGARSGNTIYF.

Comments on this clone: The same CDR3 also results from other DNA sequences found in this sample. The genes are TRBV5-1 and TRBJ1-1; tentatively, D is TRBD1 (5 bases). Germline CDR1 reads SGHRS; CDR2 reads YFSETQ. Trimming cost V 1 base and J 1 base, with 8 bases left between them. The CDR3 is made up of 14 amino acids. CDR3 nucleotide sequence: TGCGCCAGCAGCTTGAGACAGCAGAACACTGAAGCTTTCTTT. Protein: CASSLRQQNTEAFF.

This CDR3 is CASSFRPGQGMNTEAFF. In DNA form, the CDR3 reads TGTGCCAGCAGTTTCAGACCGGGACAGGGCATGAACACTGAAGCTTTCTTT. The chain links TRBV28 to TRBJ1-1; 9 nucleotides agree with TRBD1. With V trimmed by 3 bases and J by 0 bases, 8 bases remained unmatched. Germline V gene data show CDR1 as MDHEN and CDR2 as SYDVKM. CDR3 length equals 17 residues.

The genes are TRBV12-1 and TRBJ2-7; TRBD1 is the table's D call and was not checked against the DNA. TRBV12-1 is a listed pseudogene. The CDR3 contains 20 residues. The CDR3 region is CASSFDWAPTTRDRGSEQYF. For the CDR3, the DNA is TGTGCCAGCAGCTTTGACTGGGCCCCTACTACCCGGGACAGGGGTTCCGAGCAGTACTTC.

A single count supports this clone. CDR3 sequence (DNA): TGTGCCAGCAGTCGCCGAGAGGGCACAGATACGCAGTATTTT. Its protein is CASSRREGTDTQYF. The chain uses TRBV6-4 and TRBJ2-3; no reliable D call. V lost 5 bases and J lost 1, with 10 bases in between. The CDR3 contains 14 residues. In germline, CDR1 is MRHNA, CDR2 SNTAGT.